Presented here are 15 T cell receptor beta chains from one specimen sequenced in a study of graft-versus-host responses after intestinal transplantation (dated by TCRdb to the early 2020s). Their specific antigens are unknown. Explained via the paper, the time point label denotes: cells obtained before transplantation from donor or recipient. Library method: the immunoSEQ multiplex PCR assay. The clones in this table, taken by TCRdb from immuneACCESS, are in-frame only. Not every clone is retained; where verified, under half of the shortfall comes from an unresolved V gene, and the cause of the rest is unknown. The sample includes about 73,000 clones, with 85% to 90% observed a single time. Clones ranked in the top ten supply about 4.2% of the sample. Sequenced here: unstimulated CD8+ T cells sorted from spleen or lymph node cells, sampled before transplant. The receptors shown here come from a human donor who was the organ donor for an intestinal transplant.

This chain links TRBV19 with TRBJ1-2, with TRBD1 identical over 7 bases. V was pared by 6 bases and J by 2 bases, with 18 bases of the junction left unmatched. CDR1 is LNHDA and CDR2 is SQIVND in the germline V gene (reference sequence). The CDR3 consists of 18 residues. CDR3: CASRSYLIPGTANYGYTF. In DNA form, the CDR3 reads TGTGCCAGTAGGAGCTACCTCATACCCGGGACAGCGAACTATGGCTACACCTTC.

The chain couples TRBV19 to TRBJ1-2; 7 nucleotides line up with TRBD1. The length of the CDR3 is 12 residues. Trimming removed 7 bases from V and 11 bases from J; junction bases left unmatched: 10. Germline CDR1 and CDR2: LNHDA and SQIVND (reference sequence). In DNA form, the CDR3 reads TGTGCCAGTACCCTCGACAGGGTTGAATACACCTTC. Encoded protein: CASTLDRVEYTF.

The V and J genes are TRBV19 and TRBJ1-3; D is unclear. The CDR3 covers 15 residues. Per the germline V gene, CDR1 is LNHDA and CDR2 is SQIVND (reference sequence). Deletions cut 3 bases from V and 3 bases from J, with 12 bases between. CDR3: CASSMGLSLGNTIYF. CDR3 DNA: TGTGCCAGTAGTATGGGCCTGTCCCTTGGAAACACCATATATTTT.

V gene TRBV11-1 combines with J gene TRBJ1-2; 9 bases agree with TRBD1. The CDR3 runs 15 residues. Germline values: CDR1 SGHAT, CDR2 FQDESV (reference sequence). Trimming cost V 3 bases and J 6 bases; bases outside gene matches: 8. The DNA of the CDR3 is TGTGCCAGCAGCTTCGGACAGGGGCATCGGGATGGCTACACCTTC. Amino acids: CASSFGQGHRDGYTF. The full variable domain, rest sourced from reference TRBV11-1 and TRBJ1-2, is EAEVAQSPRYKITEKSQAVAFWCDPISGHATLYWYRQILGQGPELLVQFQDESVVDDSQLPKDRFSAERLKGVDSTLKIQPAELGDSAMYLCASSFGQGHRDGYTFGSGTRLTVV.

This chain links TRBV5-1 with TRBJ1-1; a weak D match, TRBD1 (5 bases). The V gene lost 1 base and the J gene lost 1 base, with 11 bases spanning the gap. Germline CDR1 reads SGHRS; CDR2 reads YFSETQ. The CDR3 runs 15 residues. The DNA for the CDR3 is TGCGCCAGCAGCTTGATTACAGGATCGAACACTGAAGCTTTCTTT. Translation gives CASSLITGSNTEAFF.

The V and J genes are TRBV2 and TRBJ1-1; D is uncertain. Trimming took off 7 bases at V and 5 bases at J, with 5 bases between the two ends. Germline CDR1 is SNHLY and CDR2 is FYNNEI. The CDR3 length is 10 residues. The CDR3 DNA reads as TGTGCCAGCACCAGAACTGAAGCTTTCTTT. It encodes CASTRTEAFF.

This clone was seen only once. The chain links TRBV27 to TRBJ1-2, with 10 positions matching TRBD1. This CDR3 is built from 14 residues. Germline values: CDR1 MNHEY, CDR2 SMNVEV (reference sequence). With V trimmed by 3 bases and J by 6 bases, 4 bases remained unmatched. The CDR3 nucleotides are TGTGCCAGCAGTTTTTCGACAGGGGGCGATGGCTACACCTTC. Translation gives CASSFSTGGDGYTF.

The chain recombines TRBV10-3 with TRBJ2-2, with 10 bases lining up with TRBD2. The CDR3 sequence is 16 residues long. V lost 6 bases to trimming and J lost 4 bases; unmatched junction nucleotides: 8. Per the germline V gene, CDR1 is ENHRY and CDR2 is SYGVKD. CDR3 in amino acids: CAIRLLAGDGTGELFF. In nucleotides, the CDR3 is TGTGCCATCAGGCTTCTAGCGGGGGATGGCACCGGGGAGCTGTTTTTT.

The gene calls are TRBV5-4 and TRBJ2-3, with 10 bases matching TRBD2. With V trimmed by 2 bases and J by 2 bases, 2 bases remained unmatched. Per germline, CDR1 SGHNT and CDR2 YYREEE (reference sequence). The CDR3 extends over 15 amino acids. In DNA, the CDR3 is TGTGCCAGCAGCTTCCTAGCGGGGGACACAGATACGCAGTATTTT. Its protein product is CASSFLAGDTDTQYF.

This chain uses TRBV28 with TRBJ2-3; 9 bases line up with TRBD2. This CDR3 spans 17 amino acids. The V and J ends lost 2 bases and 0 bases, in that order; junction bases with no gene match: 6. The germline V gene has CDR1 MDHEN and CDR2 SYDVKM. The CDR3 DNA follows: TGTGCCAGCAGTTTACAAACCCTAGCGGGGAGCACAGATACGCAGTATTTT. Translated, it gives CASSLQTLAGSTDTQYF. Using reference TRBV28 and TRBJ2-3 for the parts outside the CDR3, the full variable domain is DVKVTQSSRYLVKRTGEKVFLECVQDMDHENMFWYRQDPGLGLRLIYFSYDVKMKEKGDIPEGYSVSREKKERFSLILESASTNQTSMYLCASSLQTLAGSTDTQYFGPGTRLTVL.

The chain joins TRBV7-2 to TRBJ2-7; 10 bases line up with TRBD2. Unmatched junction bases numbered 17, after V lost 5 bases and J lost 7 bases. Per the germline V gene, CDR1 is SGHTA and CDR2 is FQGNSA. This CDR3 has 17 amino acids. This chain's CDR3 is CASSKRGGWGQLREQYV. CDR3 sequence (DNA): TGTGCCAGCAGCAAGCGGGGGGGCTGGGGACAGCTACGGGAGCAGTACGTC.

The chain carries TRBV11-3 and TRBJ2-1; a weak D match, TRBD1 (5 bases). V lost 5 bases and J 8 bases, leaving 19 bases between the germline ends. This CDR3 has 15 amino acids. Germline CDR1 reads SGHNT; CDR2 reads YENEEA. The CDR3, as DNA: TGTGCCAGCAGCCATAGGGATCAGGGTCTCGATGAGCAGTTCTTC. It yields the protein CASSHRDQGLDEQFF.

This clone was picked up one time. The chain recombines TRBV4-1 with TRBJ2-3; 15 bases line up with TRBD2. Trimming at V came to 0 bases and at J to 2 bases, leaving 6 bases not matched to a gene. CDR1 is MGHRA, CDR2 YSYEKL, per germline. The CDR3 contains 19 residues. Written as DNA, the CDR3 is TGCGCCAGCAGCCAAGAAACCGGGACTAGCGGGGGGCTCACAGATACGCAGTATTTT. Translating it yields CASSQETGTSGGLTDTQYF.

The genes are TRBV5-1 and TRBJ2-1; 10 bases are shared with TRBD2. CDR1 and CDR2 (germline): SGHRS, YFSETQ. The ends lost 0 bases at V and 4 bases at J; junction bases unmatched: 10. CDR3 length: 18 residues. CDR3 region: CASSLEISSSGGYNEQFF. The CDR3 DNA is TGCGCCAGCAGCTTGGAGATTTCGAGTAGCGGGGGGTACAATGAGCAGTTCTTC.

The chain joins TRBV7-8 to TRBJ2-7; the match to TRBD1 covers 9 bases. The V segment lost 5 bases and the J segment 4 bases; nucleotides outside the gene matches: 3. CDR1 is SGHVS, CDR2 FQNEAQ, per germline. The CDR3 extends over 13 amino acids. The CDR3: CASSPDRGYEQYV. For the CDR3, the DNA is TGTGCCAGCAGCCCGGACAGGGGATACGAGCAGTACGTC.